This T cell receptor beta chain was documented in a study of cytomegalovirus exposure and HLA in healthy donors. Study-wide points: Confirmation was obtained in vitro that a few CMV-associated chains are specific for CMV antigens. Among TCR sequences, most were rare, though some public TCRs appeared in many donors. Cytomegalovirus status was reportedly diagnosed by the classifier with high specificity and sensitivity. According to the study, 180 or so TCR beta chains were cytomegalovirus-associated.

The assay was immunoSEQ multiplex PCR, and TCRdb's table has in-frame clones only and misses some. Of 90,000 or so clones listed, 85% were seen once; the top ten hold roughly 20%. V lost 3 bases, J lost 4 bases, and 5 bases stayed unmatched. Germline CDR1 and CDR2: MDHEN and SYDVKM. This CDR3 contains 17 residues. A word on this clone: As yet, its antigen is unknown.

The material sequenced was PBMCs. This chain links TRBV28 with TRBJ2-5, with 16 bases aligning to TRBD2. The TCR comes from a young man in good health and CMV-seropositive. The DNA of the CDR3 is TGTGCCAGCAGTTTGGGACTAGCGGGAGGGTACAGAGAGACCCAGTACTTC. Protein: CASSLGLAGGYRETQYF.